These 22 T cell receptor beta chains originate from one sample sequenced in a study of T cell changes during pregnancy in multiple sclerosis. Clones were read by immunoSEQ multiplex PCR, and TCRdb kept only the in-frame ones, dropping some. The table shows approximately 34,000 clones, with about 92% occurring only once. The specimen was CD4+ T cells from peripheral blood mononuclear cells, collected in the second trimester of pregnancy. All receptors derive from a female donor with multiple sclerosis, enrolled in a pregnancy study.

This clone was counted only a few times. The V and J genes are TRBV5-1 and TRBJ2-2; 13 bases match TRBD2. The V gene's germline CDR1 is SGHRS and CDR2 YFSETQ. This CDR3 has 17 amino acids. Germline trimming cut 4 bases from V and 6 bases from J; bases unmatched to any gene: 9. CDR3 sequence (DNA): TGCGCCAGCAGCCCCGGACTAGCGGGAGCGGGGTCCGGGGAGCTGTTTTTT. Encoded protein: CASSPGLAGAGSGELFF.

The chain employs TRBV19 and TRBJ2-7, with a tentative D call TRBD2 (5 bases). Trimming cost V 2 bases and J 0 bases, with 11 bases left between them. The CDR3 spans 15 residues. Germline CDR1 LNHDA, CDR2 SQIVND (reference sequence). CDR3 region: CASSINGISSYEQYF. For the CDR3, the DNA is TGTGCCAGTAGTATAAACGGGATTAGCTCCTACGAGCAGTACTTC.

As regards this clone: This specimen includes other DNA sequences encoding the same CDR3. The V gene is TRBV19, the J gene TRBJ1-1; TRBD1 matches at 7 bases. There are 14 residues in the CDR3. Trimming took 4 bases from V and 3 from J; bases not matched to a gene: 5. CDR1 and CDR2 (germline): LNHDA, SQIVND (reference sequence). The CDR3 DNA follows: TGTGCCAGTAGTAGAACAGGGGCCTACACTGAAGCTTTCTTT. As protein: CASSRTGAYTEAFF. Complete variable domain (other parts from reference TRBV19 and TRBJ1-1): DGGITQSPKYLFRKEGQNVTLSCEQNLNHDAMYWYRQDPGQGLRLIYYSQIVNDFQKGDIAEGYSVSREKKESFPLTVTSAQKNPTAFYLCASSRTGAYTEAFFGQGTRLTVV.

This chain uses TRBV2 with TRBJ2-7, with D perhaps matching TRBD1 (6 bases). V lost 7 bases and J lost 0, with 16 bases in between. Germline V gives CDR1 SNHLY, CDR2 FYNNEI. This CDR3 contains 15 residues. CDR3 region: CASNPTSTGSYEQYF. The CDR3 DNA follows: TGTGCCAGCAACCCCACTTCGACAGGCTCCTACGAGCAGTACTTC.

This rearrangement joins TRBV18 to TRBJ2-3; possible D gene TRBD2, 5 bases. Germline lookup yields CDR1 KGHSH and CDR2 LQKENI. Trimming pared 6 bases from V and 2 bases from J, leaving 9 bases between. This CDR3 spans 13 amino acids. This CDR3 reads CASSSGSTDTQYF. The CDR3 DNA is TGTGCCAGCTCTTCGGGGTCCACAGATACGCAGTATTTT.

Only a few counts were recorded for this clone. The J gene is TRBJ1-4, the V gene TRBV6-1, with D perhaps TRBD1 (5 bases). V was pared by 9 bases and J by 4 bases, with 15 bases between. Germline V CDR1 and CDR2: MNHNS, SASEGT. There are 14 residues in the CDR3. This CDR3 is CASALQGGNEKLFF. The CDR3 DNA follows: TGTGCCAGTGCCCTGCAGGGTGGTAATGAAAAACTGTTTTTT.

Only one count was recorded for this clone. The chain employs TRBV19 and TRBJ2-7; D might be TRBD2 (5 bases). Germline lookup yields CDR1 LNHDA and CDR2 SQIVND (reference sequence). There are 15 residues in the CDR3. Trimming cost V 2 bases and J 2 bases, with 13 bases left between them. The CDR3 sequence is CASSIRAGLTYEQYF. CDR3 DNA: TGTGCCAGTAGTATAAGGGCAGGACTGACCTACGAGCAGTACTTC.

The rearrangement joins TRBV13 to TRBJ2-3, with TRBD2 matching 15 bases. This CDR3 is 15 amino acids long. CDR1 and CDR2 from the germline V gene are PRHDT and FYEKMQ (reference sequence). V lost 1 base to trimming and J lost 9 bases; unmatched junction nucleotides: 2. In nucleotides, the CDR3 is TGTGCCAGCAGCTTAGACGGACTAGCGGGAGGGACGCAGTATTTT. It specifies CASSLDGLAGGTQYF.

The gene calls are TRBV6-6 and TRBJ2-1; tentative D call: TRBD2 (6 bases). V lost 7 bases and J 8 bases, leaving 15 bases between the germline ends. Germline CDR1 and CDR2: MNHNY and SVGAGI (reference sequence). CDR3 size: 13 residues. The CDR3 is CASTLGGTYEQFF. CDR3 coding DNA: TGTGCCAGCACCTTGGGGGGTACGTATGAGCAGTTCTTC.

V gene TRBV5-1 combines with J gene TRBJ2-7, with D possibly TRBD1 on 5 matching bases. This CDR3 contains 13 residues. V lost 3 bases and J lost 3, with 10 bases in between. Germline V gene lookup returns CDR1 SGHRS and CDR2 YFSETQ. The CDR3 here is CASSSTVDYEQYF. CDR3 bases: TGCGCCAGCAGCTCGACAGTAGACTACGAGCAGTACTTC.

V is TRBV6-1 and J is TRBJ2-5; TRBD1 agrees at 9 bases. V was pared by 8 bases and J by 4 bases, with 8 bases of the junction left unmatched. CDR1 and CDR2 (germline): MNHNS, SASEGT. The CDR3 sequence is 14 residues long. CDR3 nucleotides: TGTGCCAGCCTTTACAGGGGGCGAGGAGAGACCCAGTACTTC. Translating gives CASLYRGRGETQYF.

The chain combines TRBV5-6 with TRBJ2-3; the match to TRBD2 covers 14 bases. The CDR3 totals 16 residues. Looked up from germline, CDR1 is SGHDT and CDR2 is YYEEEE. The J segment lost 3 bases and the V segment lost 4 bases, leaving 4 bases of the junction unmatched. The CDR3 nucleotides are TGTGCCAGCAGCCGACGGACTAGCGGGGGGACAGATACGCAGTATTTT. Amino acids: CASSRRTSGGTDTQYF.

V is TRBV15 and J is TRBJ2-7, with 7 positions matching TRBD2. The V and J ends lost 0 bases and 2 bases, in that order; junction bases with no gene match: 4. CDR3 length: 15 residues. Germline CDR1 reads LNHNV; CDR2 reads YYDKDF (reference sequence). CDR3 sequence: CATSRERTRAYEQYF. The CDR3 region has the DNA TGTGCCACCAGCAGAGAAAGGACTAGAGCCTACGAGCAGTACTTC.

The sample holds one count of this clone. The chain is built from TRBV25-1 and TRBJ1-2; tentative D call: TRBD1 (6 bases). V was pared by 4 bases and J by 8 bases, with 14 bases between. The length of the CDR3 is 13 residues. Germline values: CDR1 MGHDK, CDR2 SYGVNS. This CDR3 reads CASSAVGQGGYTF. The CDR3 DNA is TGTGCCAGCAGTGCGGTGGGACAAGGCGGCTACACCTTC.

CDR3 protein: CASSGGTSGPYNEQFF. For the CDR3, the DNA is TGTGCCAGTAGTGGCGGGACTAGCGGACCCTACAATGAGCAGTTCTTC. This chain connects TRBV19 to TRBJ2-1, with 11 bases that match TRBD2. The CDR3 sequence is 16 residues long. The germline V gene has CDR1 LNHDA and CDR2 SQIVND (reference sequence). J was trimmed by 2 bases and V by 5 bases; bases with no gene match: 5.

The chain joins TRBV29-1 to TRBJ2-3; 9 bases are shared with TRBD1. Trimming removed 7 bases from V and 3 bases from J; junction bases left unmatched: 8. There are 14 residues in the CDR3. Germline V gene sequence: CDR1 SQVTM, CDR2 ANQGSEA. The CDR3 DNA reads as TGCAGCGCCGGGGACAGGGTCGGTACAGATACGCAGTATTTT. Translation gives CSAGDRVGTDTQYF.

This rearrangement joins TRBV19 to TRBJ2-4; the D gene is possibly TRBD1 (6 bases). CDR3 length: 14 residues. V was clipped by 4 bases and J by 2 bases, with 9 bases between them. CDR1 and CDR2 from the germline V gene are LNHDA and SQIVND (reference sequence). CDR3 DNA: TGTGCCAGTAGTACCGGGACAACCAAAAACATTCAGTACTTC. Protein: CASSTGTTKNIQYF.

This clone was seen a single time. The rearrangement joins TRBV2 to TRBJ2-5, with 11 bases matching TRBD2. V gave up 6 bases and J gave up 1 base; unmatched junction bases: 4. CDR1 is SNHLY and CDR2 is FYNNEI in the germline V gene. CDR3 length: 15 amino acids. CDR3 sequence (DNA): TGTGCCAGCAGGGCGGGACTAGCGGCCCAAGAGACCCAGTACTTC. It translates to CASRAGLAAQETQYF.

The CDR3 region is CASSPIPGERNEQFF. The CDR3 DNA reads TGTGCCAGCTCACCTATCCCGGGGGAGAGGAATGAGCAGTTCTTC. The chain joins TRBV18 to TRBJ2-1; the D gene is possibly TRBD2 (6 bases). CDR1 is KGHSH and CDR2 is LQKENI in the germline V gene. The CDR3 is made up of 15 amino acids. Trimming left V 3 bases short and J 7 bases short, with 16 bases between.

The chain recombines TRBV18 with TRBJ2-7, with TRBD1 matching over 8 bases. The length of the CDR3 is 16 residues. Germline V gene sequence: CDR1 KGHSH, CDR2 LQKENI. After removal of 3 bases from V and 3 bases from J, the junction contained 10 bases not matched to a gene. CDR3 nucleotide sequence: TGTGCCAGCTCACCGCCCCCAGGACAGGGAAACTACGAGCAGTACTTC. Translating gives CASSPPPGQGNYEQYF.

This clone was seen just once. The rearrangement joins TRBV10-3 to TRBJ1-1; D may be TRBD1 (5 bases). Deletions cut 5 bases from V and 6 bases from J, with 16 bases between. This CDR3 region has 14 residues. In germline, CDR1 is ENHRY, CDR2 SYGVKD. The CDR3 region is CAISWDGGKAEAFF. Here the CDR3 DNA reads TGTGCCATCAGTTGGGACGGGGGAAAGGCTGAAGCTTTCTTT.

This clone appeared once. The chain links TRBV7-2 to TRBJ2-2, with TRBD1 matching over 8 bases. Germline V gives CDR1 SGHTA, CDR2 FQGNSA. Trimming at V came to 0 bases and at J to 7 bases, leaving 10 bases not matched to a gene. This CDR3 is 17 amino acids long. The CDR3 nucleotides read TGTGCCAGCAGCTTAGCGGCTCAGGGGGCCGGAAGCGGGGAGCTGTTTTTT. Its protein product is CASSLAAQGAGSGELFF.